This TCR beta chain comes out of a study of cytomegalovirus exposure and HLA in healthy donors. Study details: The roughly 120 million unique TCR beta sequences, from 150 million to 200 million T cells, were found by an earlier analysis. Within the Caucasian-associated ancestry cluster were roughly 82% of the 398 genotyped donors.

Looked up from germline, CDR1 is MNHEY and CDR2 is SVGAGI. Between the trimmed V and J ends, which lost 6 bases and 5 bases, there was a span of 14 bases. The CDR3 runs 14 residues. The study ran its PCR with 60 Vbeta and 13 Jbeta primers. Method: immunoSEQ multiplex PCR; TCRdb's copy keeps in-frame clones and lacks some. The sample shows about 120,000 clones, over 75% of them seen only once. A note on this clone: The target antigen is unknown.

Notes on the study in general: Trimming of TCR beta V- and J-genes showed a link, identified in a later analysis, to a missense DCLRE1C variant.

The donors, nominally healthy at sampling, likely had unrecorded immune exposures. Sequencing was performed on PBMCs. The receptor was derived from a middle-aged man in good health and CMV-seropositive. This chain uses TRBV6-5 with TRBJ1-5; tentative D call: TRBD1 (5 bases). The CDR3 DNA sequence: TGTGCCAGCAGACCCACCAGGGACTATCAGCCCCAGCATTTT. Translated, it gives CASRPTRDYQPQHF.